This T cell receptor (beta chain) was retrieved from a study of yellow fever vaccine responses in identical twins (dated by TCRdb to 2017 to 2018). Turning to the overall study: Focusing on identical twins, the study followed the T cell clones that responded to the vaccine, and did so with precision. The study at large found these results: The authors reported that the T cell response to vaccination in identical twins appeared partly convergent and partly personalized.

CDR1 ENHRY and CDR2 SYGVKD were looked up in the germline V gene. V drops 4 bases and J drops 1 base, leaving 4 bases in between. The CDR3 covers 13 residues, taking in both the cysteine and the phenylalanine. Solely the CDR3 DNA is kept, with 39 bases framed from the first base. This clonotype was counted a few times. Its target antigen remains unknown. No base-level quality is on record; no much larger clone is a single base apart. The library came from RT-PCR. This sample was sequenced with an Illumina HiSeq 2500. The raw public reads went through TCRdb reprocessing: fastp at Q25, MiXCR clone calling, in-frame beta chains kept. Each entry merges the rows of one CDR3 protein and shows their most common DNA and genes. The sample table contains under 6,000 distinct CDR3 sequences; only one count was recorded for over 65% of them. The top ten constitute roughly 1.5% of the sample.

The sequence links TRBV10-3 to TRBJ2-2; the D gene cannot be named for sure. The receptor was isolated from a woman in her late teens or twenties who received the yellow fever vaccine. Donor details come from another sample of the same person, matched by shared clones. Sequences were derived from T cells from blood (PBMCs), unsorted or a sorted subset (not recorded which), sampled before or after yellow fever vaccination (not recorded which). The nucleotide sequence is TGTGCCATCAGTGCAGGGAACACCGGGGAGCTGTTTTTT. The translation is CAISAGNTGELFF.